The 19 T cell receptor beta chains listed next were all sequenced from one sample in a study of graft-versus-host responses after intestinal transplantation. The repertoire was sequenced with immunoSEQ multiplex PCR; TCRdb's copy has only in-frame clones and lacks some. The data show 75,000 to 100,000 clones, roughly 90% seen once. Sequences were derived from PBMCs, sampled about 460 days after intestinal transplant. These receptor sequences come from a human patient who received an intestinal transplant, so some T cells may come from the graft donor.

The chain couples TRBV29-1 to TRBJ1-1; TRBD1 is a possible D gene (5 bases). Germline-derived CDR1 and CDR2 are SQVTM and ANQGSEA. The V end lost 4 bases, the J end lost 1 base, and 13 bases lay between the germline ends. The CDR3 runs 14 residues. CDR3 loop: CSVVRDGSNTEAFF. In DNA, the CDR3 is TGCAGCGTTGTAAGGGACGGTTCGAACACTGAAGCTTTCTTT.

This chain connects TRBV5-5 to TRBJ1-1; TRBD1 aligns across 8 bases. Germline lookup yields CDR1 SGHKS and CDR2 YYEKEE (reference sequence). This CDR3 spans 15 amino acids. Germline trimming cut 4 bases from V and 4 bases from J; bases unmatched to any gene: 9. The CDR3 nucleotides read TGTGCCAGCAGCCACCGCCAGGGGGCCTTCACTGAAGCTTTCTTT. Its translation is CASSHRQGAFTEAFF.

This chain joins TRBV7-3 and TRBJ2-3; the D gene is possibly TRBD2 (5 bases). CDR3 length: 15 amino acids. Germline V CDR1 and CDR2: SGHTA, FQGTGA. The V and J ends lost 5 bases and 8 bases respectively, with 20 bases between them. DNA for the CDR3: TGTGCCAGCAGCCCCCTGGCTAGCAGATTAGGTACGCAGTATTTT. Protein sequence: CASSPLASRLGTQYF.

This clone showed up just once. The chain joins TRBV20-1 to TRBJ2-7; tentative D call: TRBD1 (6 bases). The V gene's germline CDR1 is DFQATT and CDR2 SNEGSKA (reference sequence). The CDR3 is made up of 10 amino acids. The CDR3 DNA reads TGCAGCGTCCAGGGGAACGAGCAGTACTTC. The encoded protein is CSVQGNEQYF.

The CDR3 coding sequence is TGTGCCAGCCGGAGACCCGGGACAATAGTACAGCAGTACTTC. It yields the protein CASRRPGTIVQQYF. This chain links TRBV27 with TRBJ2-7; TRBD1 is a possible D gene (6 bases). CDR3 length equals 14 residues. Germline V gene lookup returns CDR1 MNHEY and CDR2 SMNVEV (reference sequence). V was clipped by 8 bases and J by 8 bases, with 22 bases between them.

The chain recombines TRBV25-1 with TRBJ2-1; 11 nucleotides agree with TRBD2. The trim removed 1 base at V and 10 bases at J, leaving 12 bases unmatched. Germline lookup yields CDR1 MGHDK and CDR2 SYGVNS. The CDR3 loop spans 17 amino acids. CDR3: CASSEFGVLAGGWEQFF. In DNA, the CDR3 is TGTGCCAGCAGTGAATTCGGAGTGCTAGCGGGGGGTTGGGAGCAGTTCTTC.

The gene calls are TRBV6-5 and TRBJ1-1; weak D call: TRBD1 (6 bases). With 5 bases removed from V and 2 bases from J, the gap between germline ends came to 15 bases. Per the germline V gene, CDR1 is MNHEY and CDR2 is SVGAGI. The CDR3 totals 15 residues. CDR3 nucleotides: TGTGCCAGCAGTCCTTTGGGACAATTTAACACTGAAGCTTTCTTT. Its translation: CASSPLGQFNTEAFF.

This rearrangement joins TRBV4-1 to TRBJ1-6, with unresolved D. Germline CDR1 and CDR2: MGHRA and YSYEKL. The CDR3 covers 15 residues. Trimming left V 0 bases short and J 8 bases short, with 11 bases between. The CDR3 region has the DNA TGCGCCAGCAGCCAAGAAGGCATATCACATTCACCCCTCCACTTT. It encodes CASSQEGISHSPLHF.

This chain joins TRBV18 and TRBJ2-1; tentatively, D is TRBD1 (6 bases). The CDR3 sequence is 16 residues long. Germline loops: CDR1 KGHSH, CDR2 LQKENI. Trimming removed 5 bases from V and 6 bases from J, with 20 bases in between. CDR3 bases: TGTGCCAGCTCAAAAAATCCGGGACACGAATTCAATGAGCAGTTCTTC. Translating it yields CASSKNPGHEFNEQFF. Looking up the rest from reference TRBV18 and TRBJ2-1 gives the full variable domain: NAGVMQNPRHLVRRRGQEARLRCSPMKGHSHVYWYRQLPEEGLKFMVYLQKENIIDESGMPKERFSAEFPKEGPSILRIQQVVRGDSAAYFCASSKNPGHEFNEQFFGPGTRLTVL.

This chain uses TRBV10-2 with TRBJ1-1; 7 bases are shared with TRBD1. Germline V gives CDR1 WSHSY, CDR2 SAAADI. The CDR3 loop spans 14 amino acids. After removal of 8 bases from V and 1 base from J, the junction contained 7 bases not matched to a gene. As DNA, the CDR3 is TGCGCCAGCTACAGGGGTACGTGGAACACTGAAGCTTTCTTT. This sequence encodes CASYRGTWNTEAFF.

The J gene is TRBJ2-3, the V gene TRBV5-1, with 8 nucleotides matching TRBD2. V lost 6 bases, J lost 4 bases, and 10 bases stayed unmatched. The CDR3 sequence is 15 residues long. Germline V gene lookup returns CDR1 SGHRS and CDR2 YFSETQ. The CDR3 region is CASTPGLEWADTQYF. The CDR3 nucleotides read TGCGCCAGCACCCCGGGACTAGAGTGGGCAGATACGCAGTATTTT.

CDR3 in amino acids: CATRGDLNTEAFF. CDR3 nucleotides: TGTGCCACGAGGGGAGATTTAAACACTGAAGCTTTCTTT. V usage is TRBV2 and J usage is TRBJ1-1, with D possibly TRBD1 on 5 matching bases. CDR3 length: 13 amino acids. Germline assignment: CDR1 SNHLY and CDR2 FYNNEI. Trimming removed 10 bases from V and 2 bases from J, with 14 bases in between.

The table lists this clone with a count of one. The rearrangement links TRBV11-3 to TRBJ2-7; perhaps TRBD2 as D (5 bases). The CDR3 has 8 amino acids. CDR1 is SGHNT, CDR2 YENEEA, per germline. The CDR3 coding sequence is TGTGCCAGCTGCCCCGGGGTCGTC. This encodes CASCPGVV.

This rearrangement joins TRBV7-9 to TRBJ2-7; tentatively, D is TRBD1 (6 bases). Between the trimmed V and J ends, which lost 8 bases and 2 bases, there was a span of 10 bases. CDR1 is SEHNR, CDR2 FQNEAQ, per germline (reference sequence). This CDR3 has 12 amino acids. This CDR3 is CASGTGPYEQYF. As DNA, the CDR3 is TGTGCCAGCGGAACAGGGCCCTACGAGCAGTACTTC. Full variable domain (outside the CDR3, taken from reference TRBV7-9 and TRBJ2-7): DTGVSQNPRHKITKRGQNVTFRCDPISEHNRLYWYRQTLGQGPEFLTYFQNEAQLEKSRLLSDRFSAERPKGSFSTLEIQRTEQGDSAMYLCASGTGPYEQYFGPGTRLTVT.

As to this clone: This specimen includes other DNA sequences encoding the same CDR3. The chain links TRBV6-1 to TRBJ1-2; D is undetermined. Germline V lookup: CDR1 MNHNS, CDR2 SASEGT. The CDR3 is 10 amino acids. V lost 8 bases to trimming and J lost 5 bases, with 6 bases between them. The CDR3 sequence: CASSGYGYTF. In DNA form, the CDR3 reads TGTGCCAGCTCCGGGTATGGCTACACCTTC.

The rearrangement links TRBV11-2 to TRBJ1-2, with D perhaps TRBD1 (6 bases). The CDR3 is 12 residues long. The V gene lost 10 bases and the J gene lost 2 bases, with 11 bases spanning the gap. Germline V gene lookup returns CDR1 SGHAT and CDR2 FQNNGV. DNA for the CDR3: TGTGCCATCCCAGGGGCCAACTATGGCTACACCTTC. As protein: CAIPGANYGYTF.

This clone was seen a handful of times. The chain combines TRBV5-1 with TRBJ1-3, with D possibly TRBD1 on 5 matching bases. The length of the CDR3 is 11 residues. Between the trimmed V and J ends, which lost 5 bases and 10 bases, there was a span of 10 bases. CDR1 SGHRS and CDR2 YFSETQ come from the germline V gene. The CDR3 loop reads CASSSGSTIYF. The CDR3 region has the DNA TGCGCCAGCAGTTCAGGGAGTACCATATATTTT.

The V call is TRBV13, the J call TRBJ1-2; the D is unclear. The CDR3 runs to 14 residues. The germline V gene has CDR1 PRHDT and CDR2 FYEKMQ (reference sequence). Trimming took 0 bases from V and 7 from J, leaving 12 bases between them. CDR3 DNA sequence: TGTGCCAGCAGCTTAGGTCCAGTGACGGGTGGCTACACCTTC. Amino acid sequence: CASSLGPVTGGYTF.

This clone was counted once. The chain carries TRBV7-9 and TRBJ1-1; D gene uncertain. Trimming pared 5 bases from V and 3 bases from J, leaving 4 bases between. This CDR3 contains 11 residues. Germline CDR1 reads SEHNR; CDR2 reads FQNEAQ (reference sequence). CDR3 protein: CASSRDTEAFF. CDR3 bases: TGTGCCAGCAGCCGGGACACTGAAGCTTTCTTT.